The 14 T cell receptor beta chains below come from one sample, sequenced in a study of CD8 T cells in Susac syndrome. RNA amounts of about 0.5 to 1 ug underwent reverse transcription with random hexamers. MiXCR, run by TCRdb on the immunoSEQ multiplex PCR reads, gives a single entry per CDR3 protein. The sample consists of some 160,000 distinct CDR3 sequences, just over 90% of them appearing once. Input material: CD4+ T cells from PBMCs. These receptors originate from a human donor in good health.

The rearrangement links TRBV6-5 to TRBJ1-2; D may be TRBD1 (6 bases). Germline CDR1 reads MNHEY; CDR2 reads SVGAGI. Trimming removed 0 bases at V and 0 bases at J, with 14 bases between. CDR3 length equals 17 residues. The CDR3 loop is CASSYSERGAANYGYTF. The CDR3 DNA follows: TGTGCCAGCAGTTACTCGGAGAGGGGGGCTGCTAACTATGGCTACACCTTC.

The rearrangement uses TRBV5-1 and TRBJ2-3, with 8 bases lining up with TRBD2. The CDR3 totals 17 residues. Looked up from germline, CDR1 is SGHRS and CDR2 is YFSETQ. With V trimmed by 0 bases and J by 5 bases, 11 bases remained unmatched. CDR3 nucleotides: TGCGCCAGCAGCTTGGTCCTAGCGGGTCCTGGCAGAGATACGCAGTATTTT. It codes for CASSLVLAGPGRDTQYF.

The chain links TRBV28 to TRBJ2-7; D possibly uses TRBD1 or TRBD2 (5 bases each). Between the trimmed V and J ends, which lost 4 bases and 2 bases, there was a span of 15 bases. CDR1 and CDR2 (germline): MDHEN, SYDVKM. The CDR3 runs to 15 residues. The CDR3 coding sequence is TGTGCCAGCAGTTCTGCCGGGACCCCTGCCTACGAGCAGTACTTC. Translation gives CASSSAGTPAYEQYF.

The J gene is TRBJ1-1, the V gene TRBV2, with 7 bases that match TRBD1. Germline CDR1 and CDR2: SNHLY and FYNNEI. This CDR3 is 15 amino acids long. Trimming at V came to 6 bases and at J to 0 bases, leaving 7 bases not matched to a gene. The CDR3 loop is CASRAGGDMNTEAFF. The CDR3 coding sequence is TGTGCCAGCAGAGCAGGGGGGGACATGAACACTGAAGCTTTCTTT.

CDR3 nucleotide sequence: TGTGCCACCTGCTTTGGGACGGGGCGAATGAACACTGAAGCTTTCTTT. This translates into CATCFGTGRMNTEAFF. V usage is TRBV7-2 and J usage is TRBJ1-1, with a weak D call TRBD1 (5 bases). V lost 10 bases and J 0 bases, leaving 21 bases between the germline ends. The CDR3 is 16 residues long. CDR1 SGHTA and CDR2 FQGNSA come from the germline V gene.

The rearrangement links TRBV7-8 to TRBJ1-1; no clear D. V was shortened by 3 bases and J by 4 bases, with 9 bases between the two germline ends. The CDR3 is 13 amino acids. CDR1 is SGHVS and CDR2 is FQNEAQ in the germline V gene. This chain's CDR3 is CASSLAGVTEAFF. CDR3 in DNA: TGTGCCAGCAGCTTGGCGGGTGTCACTGAAGCTTTCTTT.

This clonotype appeared a single time. The CDR3 region is CAWSPTGTSQPQHF. The CDR3 DNA is TGTGCCTGGAGCCCAACGGGGACGAGTCAGCCCCAGCATTTT. The chain uses TRBV30 and TRBJ1-5, with D perhaps TRBD1 (5 bases). Deletions cut 3 bases from V and 6 bases from J, with 15 bases between. Germline values: CDR1 GTSNPN, CDR2 SVGIG (reference sequence). The CDR3 is made up of 14 amino acids.

The chain has TRBV5-1 and TRBJ2-5; 10 bases line up with TRBD1. V shed 3 bases and J 3 bases; nucleotides not matched to a gene: 8. The germline CDR1 and CDR2 sequences are SGHRS and YFSETQ. The length of the CDR3 is 16 residues. DNA for the CDR3: TGCGCCAGCAGCTCCCGGACAGGGGGAGTGGAAGAGACCCAGTACTTC. The encoded protein is CASSSRTGGVEETQYF.

The CDR3: CASSRTQETQYF. The DNA for the CDR3 is TGTGCCAGCAGCCGGACACAAGAGACCCAGTACTTC. V gene TRBV7-9 combines with J gene TRBJ2-5, with D possibly matching TRBD1 (5 bases). In germline, CDR1 is SEHNR, CDR2 FQNEAQ (reference sequence). With 5 bases removed from V and 2 bases from J, the gap between germline ends came to 6 bases. This CDR3 contains 12 residues.

This clonotype has just one count. V is TRBV28 and J is TRBJ2-2, with TRBD2 as a possible D gene (6 bases). This CDR3 has 14 amino acids. Germline V CDR1 and CDR2: MDHEN, SYDVKM. Trimming shortened V by 9 bases and J by 4 bases, and 15 bases separated the two germline ends. The CDR3 sequence: CASLRGTGTGELFF. As DNA, the CDR3 is TGTGCCAGTCTTCGGGGGACGGGCACCGGGGAGCTGTTTTTT. Based on the CDR3 plus reference TRBV28 and TRBJ2-2, the full variable domain is DVKVTQSSRYLVKRTGEKVFLECVQDMDHENMFWYRQDPGLGLRLIYFSYDVKMKEKGDIPEGYSVSREKKERFSLILESASTNQTSMYLCASLRGTGTGELFFGEGSRLTVL.

This chain joins TRBV5-1 and TRBJ2-5; D unclear. The CDR3 is 14 amino acids. Germline lookup yields CDR1 SGHRS and CDR2 YFSETQ. V was cut by 4 bases and J by 3 bases, with 13 bases left in between. CDR3 protein: CASSLGMGKETQYF. CDR3 sequence (DNA): TGCGCCAGCAGCCTGGGGATGGGGAAAGAGACCCAGTACTTC.

This rearrangement joins TRBV7-2 to TRBJ1-5; D is uncertain. CDR1 is SGHTA and CDR2 is FQGNSA in the germline V gene. The CDR3 spans 15 residues. V was trimmed by 0 bases and J by 4 bases, leaving 10 bases between them. CDR3 nucleotide sequence: TGTGCCAGCAGCTTAGCGGCAGGAAGGAATCAGCCCCAGCATTTT. It encodes CASSLAAGRNQPQHF.

V and J are TRBV25-1 and TRBJ2-6; the match to TRBD2 covers 7 bases. CDR3 length: 21 residues. Per germline, CDR1 MGHDK and CDR2 SYGVNS. V dropped 2 bases and J dropped 0; count of bases not matched to a gene: 16. CDR3 residues: CASSERSAGVISRSGANVLTF. The CDR3 coding sequence is TGTGCCAGCAGTGAACGGAGTGCGGGAGTGATAAGCCGCTCTGGGGCCAACGTCCTGACTTTC. Filled out from reference TRBV25-1 and TRBJ2-6, the complete variable domain reads EADIYQTPRYLVIGTGKKITLECSQTMGHDKMYWYQQDPGMELHLIHYSYGVNSTEKGDLSSESTVSRIRTEHFPLTLESARPSHTSQYLCASSERSAGVISRSGANVLTFGAGSRLTVL.

The chain carries TRBV6-5 and TRBJ2-7; 7 nucleotides align to TRBD1. The CDR3 has 14 residues. Germline CDR1 MNHEY, CDR2 SVGAGI. With 0 bases clipped from V and 8 bases from J, the junction kept 7 bases outside the gene matches. CDR3 sequence (DNA): TGTGCCAGCAGTTACTCGCAACAGGGGTACAAGCAGTACTTC. Its protein is CASSYSQQGYKQYF.